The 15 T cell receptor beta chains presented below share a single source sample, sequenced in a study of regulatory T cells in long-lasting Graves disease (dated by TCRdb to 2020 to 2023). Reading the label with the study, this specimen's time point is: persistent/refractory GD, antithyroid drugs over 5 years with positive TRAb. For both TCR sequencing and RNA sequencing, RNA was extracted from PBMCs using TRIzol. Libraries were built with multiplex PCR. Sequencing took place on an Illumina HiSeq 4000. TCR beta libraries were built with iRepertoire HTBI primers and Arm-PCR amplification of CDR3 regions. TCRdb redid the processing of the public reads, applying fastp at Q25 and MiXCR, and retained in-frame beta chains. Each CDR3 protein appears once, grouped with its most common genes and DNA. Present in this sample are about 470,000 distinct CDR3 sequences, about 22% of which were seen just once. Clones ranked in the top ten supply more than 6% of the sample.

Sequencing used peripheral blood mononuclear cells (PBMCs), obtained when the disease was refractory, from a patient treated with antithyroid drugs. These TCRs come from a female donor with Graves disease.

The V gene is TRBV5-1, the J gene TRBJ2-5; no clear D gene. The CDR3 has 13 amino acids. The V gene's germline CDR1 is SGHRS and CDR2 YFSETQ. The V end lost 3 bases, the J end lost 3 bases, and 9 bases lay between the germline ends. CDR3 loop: CASSSDPEETQYF. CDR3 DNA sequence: TGCGCCAGCAGCTCGGACCCCGAAGAGACCCAGTACTTC.

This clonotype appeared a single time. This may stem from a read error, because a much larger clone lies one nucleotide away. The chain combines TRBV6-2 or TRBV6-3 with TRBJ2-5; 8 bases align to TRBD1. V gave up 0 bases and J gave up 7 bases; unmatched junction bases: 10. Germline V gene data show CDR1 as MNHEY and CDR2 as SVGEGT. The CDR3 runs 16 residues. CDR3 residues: CASSYSARGLGGTQYF. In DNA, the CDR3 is TGTGCCAGCAGTTACTCTGCCAGGGGGCTCGGGGGGACCCAGTACTTC.

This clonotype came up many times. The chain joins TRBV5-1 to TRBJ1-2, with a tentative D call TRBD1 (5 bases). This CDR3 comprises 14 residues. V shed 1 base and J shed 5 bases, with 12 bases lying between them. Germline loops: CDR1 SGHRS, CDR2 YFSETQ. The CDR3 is CASSLNGATYGYTF. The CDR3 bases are TGCGCCAGCAGCTTGAATGGGGCGACTTATGGCTACACCTTC. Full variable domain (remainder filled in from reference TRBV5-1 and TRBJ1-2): KAGVTQTPRYLIKTRGQQVTLSCSPISGHRSVSWYQQTPGQGLQFLFEYFSETQRNKGNFPGRFSGRQFSNSRSEMNVSTLELGDSALYLCASSLNGATYGYTFGSGTRLTVV.

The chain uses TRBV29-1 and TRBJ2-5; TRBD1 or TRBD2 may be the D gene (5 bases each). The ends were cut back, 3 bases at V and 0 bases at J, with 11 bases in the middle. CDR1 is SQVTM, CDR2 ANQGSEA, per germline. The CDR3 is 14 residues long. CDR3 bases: TGCAGCGTTGAGTCGGGGCCGTACCAAGAGACCCAGTACTTC. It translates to CSVESGPYQETQYF. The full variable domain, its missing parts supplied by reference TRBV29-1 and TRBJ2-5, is SAVISQKPSRDICQRGTSLTIQCQVDSQVTMMFWYRQQPGQSLTLIATANQGSEATYESGFVIDKFPISRPNLTFSTLTVSNMSPEDSSIYLCSVESGPYQETQYFGPGTRLLVL.

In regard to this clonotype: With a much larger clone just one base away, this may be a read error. In DNA form, the CDR3 reads TGTGCCAGCAGCTTTGAAGAGGATCAGCCCCAGCATTTT. The encoded protein is CASSFEEDQPQHF. This chain links TRBV7-9 with TRBJ1-5; no reliable D call. CDR1 and CDR2 (germline): SEHNR, FQNEAQ (reference sequence). Between the trimmed V and J ends, which lost 3 bases and 5 bases, there was a span of 8 bases. The CDR3 has 13 residues. The full variable domain, completed using reference TRBV7-9 and TRBJ1-5, is DTGVSQNPRHKITKRGQNVTFRCDPISEHNRLYWYRQTLGQGPEFLTYFQNEAQLEKSRLLSDRFSAERPKGSFSTLEIQRTEQGDSAMYLCASSFEEDQPQHFGDGTRLSIL.

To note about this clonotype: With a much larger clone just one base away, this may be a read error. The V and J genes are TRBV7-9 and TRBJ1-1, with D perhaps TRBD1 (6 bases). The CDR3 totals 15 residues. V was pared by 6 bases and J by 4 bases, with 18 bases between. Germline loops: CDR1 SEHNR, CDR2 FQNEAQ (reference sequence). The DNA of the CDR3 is TGTGCCAGCAGATCCGAAGCAGGGGTAGGCACTGAAGCTTTCTTT. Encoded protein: CASRSEAGVGTEAFF.

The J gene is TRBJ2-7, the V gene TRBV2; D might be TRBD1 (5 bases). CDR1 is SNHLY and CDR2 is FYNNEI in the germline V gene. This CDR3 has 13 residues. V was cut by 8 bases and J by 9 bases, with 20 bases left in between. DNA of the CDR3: TGTGCCAGCTCCCTGGGGCAGGTGAATCGGCAGTACTTC. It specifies CASSLGQVNRQYF.

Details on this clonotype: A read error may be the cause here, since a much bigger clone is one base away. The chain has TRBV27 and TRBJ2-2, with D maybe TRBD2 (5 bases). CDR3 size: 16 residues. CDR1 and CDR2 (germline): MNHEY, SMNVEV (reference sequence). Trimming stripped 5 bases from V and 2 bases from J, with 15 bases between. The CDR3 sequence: CASSDWSGSNTGELFF. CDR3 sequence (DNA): TGTGCCAGCAGTGATTGGTCGGGGTCAAACACCGGGGAGCTGTTTTTT.

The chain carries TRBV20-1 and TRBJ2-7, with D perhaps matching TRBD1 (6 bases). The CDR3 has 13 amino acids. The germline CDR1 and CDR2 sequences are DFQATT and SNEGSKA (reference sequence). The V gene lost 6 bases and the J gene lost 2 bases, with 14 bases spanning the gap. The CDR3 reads CSAPGVVPYEQYF. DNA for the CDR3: TGCAGTGCCCCAGGGGTAGTCCCCTACGAGCAGTACTTC.

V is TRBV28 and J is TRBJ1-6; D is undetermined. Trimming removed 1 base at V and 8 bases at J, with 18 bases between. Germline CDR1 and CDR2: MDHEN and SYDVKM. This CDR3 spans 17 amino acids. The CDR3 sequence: CASSLLETGDFHSPLHF. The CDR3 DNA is TGTGCCAGCAGTTTATTAGAGACTGGGGATTTTCATTCACCCCTCCACTTT.

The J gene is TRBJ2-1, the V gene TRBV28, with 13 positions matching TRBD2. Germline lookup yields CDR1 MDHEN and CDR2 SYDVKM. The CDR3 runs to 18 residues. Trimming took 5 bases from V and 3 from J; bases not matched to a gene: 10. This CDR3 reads CASSTGTSGKGFYNEQFF. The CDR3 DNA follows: TGTGCCAGCAGTACCGGGACTAGCGGGAAAGGCTTCTACAATGAGCAGTTCTTC.

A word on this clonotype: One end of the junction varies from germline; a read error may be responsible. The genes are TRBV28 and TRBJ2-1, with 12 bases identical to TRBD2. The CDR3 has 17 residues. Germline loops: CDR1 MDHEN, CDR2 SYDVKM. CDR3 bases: TGTGCCAGCAGTTTTGGACTAGCGGGGAGCTCCTACAGTGAGCAGTTCTTC. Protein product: CASSFGLAGSSYSEQFF.

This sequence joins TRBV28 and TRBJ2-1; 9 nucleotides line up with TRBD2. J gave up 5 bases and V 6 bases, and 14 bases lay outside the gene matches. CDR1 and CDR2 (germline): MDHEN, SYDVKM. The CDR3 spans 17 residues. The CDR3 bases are TGTGCCAGCAGCCATGCCTCCGGGACTAGCAGGAACAATGAGCAGTTCTTC. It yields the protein CASSHASGTSRNNEQFF.

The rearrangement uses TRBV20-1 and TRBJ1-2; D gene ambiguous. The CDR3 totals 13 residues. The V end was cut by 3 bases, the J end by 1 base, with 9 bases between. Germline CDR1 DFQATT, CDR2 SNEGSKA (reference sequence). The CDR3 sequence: CSARAPDNYGYTF. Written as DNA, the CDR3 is TGCAGTGCTAGGGCGCCCGATAACTATGGCTACACCTTC.

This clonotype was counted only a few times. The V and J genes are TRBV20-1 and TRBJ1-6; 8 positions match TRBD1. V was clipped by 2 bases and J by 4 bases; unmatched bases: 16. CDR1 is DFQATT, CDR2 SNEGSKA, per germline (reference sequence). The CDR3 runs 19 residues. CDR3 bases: TGCAGTGCTAGATATTGGCCCGGACAGGGACACGATTATAATTCACCCCTCCACTTT. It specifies CSARYWPGQGHDYNSPLHF.